The 11 T cell receptor beta chains reported below all come from one sample, sequenced in a study of blood T cell repertoires in COVID-19 (TCRdb year 2020). The library came from the immunoSEQ multiplex PCR assay. The immuneACCESS repertoire file appears here via TCRdb, limited to in-frame rearrangements. These files lack a portion of the clones; in checked studies, under half of the deficit traces to unresolved V genes, and the cause of the others is not known. The sample contains 250,000 to 350,000 clones, about 88% of them found a single time. Together, the top ten hold 10% to 15% of the sample. Sequences were obtained from peripheral blood. These receptor sequences come from a woman in her 70s with COVID-19, enrolled during active disease.

CDR3 in amino acids: CATSEPSPGQGGTQYF. As DNA, the CDR3 is TGTGCCACCAGTGAGCCATCCCCCGGGCAGGGCGGTACGCAGTATTTT. The V and J genes are TRBV24-1 and TRBJ2-3, with D maybe TRBD1 (5 bases). From germline, CDR1 is KGHDR and CDR2 SFDVKD. V gave up 4 bases and J gave up 8 bases, with 21 bases separating them. There are 16 residues in the CDR3.

The V call is TRBV4-2, the J call TRBJ2-3; D unclear. CDR3 length equals 16 residues. V lost 5 bases and J lost 0, with 15 bases in between. Germline V gene sequence: CDR1 LGHNA, CDR2 YNFKEQ. DNA for the CDR3: TGTGCCAGCAGCGCAACTTCATTCCCAAGCACAGATACGCAGTATTTT. It specifies CASSATSFPSTDTQYF.

The rearrangement uses TRBV7-2 and TRBJ2-6; 9 bases map to TRBD1. The CDR3 is made up of 18 amino acids. Germline V lookup: CDR1 SGHTA, CDR2 FQGNSA. The trim removed 4 bases at V and 1 base at J, leaving 8 bases unmatched. The CDR3 region has the DNA TGTGCCAGCAGCTGGGACAGGGTAGGAGGGTCTGGGGCCAACGTCCTGACTTTC. This codes for CASSWDRVGGSGANVLTF.

The chain employs TRBV7-2 and TRBJ2-4; 12 positions match TRBD2. Germline-derived CDR1 and CDR2 are SGHTA and FQGNSA. J gave up 4 bases and V 3 bases, and 4 bases lay outside the gene matches. This CDR3 comprises 16 residues. Here the CDR3 DNA reads TGTGCCAGCAGCTTCCCTAGCGGGGGGGTAAAAAACATTCAGTACTTC. It yields the protein CASSFPSGGVKNIQYF.

This chain links TRBV30 with TRBJ1-2; D possibly corresponds to TRBD1 (5 bases). The CDR3 has 13 residues. Trimming stripped 0 bases from V and 7 bases from J, with 12 bases between. CDR1 and CDR2 (germline): GTSNPN, SVGIG (reference sequence). CDR3 sequence: CAWSVRGGGGYTF. CDR3 in DNA: TGTGCCTGGAGTGTCCGGGGGGGAGGTGGCTACACCTTC.

The chain links TRBV27 to TRBJ2-2; 7 nucleotides line up with TRBD1. CDR3 length equals 15 residues. The V and J ends lost 5 bases and 4 bases, in that order; junction bases with no gene match: 7. From germline, CDR1 is MNHEY and CDR2 SMNVEV (reference sequence). CDR3 bases: TGTGCCAGCAGTGCGGACAGGAGACTCACCGGGGAGCTGTTTTTT. Its protein product is CASSADRRLTGELFF.

Notes on this clone: A junction end diverges from the germline sequence, so it may reflect a read error. The chain employs TRBV6-1 and TRBJ1-2; D call uncertain. The germline V gene has CDR1 MNHNS and CDR2 SASEGT. This CDR3 region has 11 residues. The chain's CDR3 is CASSENYGHTF. The DNA for the CDR3 is TGTGCCAGCAGTGAAAACTATGGCCACACCTTC.

J is TRBJ1-2 and V is TRBV18; D not resolved. Trimming left V 6 bases short and J 2 bases short, with 10 bases between. Per the germline V gene, CDR1 is KGHSH and CDR2 is LQKENI. The CDR3 is 13 amino acids. In DNA, the CDR3 is TGTGCCAGCTCGGAGGACGGAAACTATGGCTACACCTTC. It specifies CASSEDGNYGYTF. The full variable domain, in which reference TRBV18 and TRBJ1-2 provide the parts outside the CDR3, is NAGVMQNPRHLVRRRGQEARLRCSPMKGHSHVYWYRQLPEEGLKFMVYLQKENIIDESGMPKERFSAEFPKEGPSILRIQQVVRGDSAAYFCASSEDGNYGYTFGSGTRLTVV.

The V call is TRBV20-1, the J call TRBJ2-3, with 10 bases lining up with TRBD2. The CDR3 sequence is 16 residues long. The V and J ends lost 3 bases and 2 bases, in that order; junction bases with no gene match: 8. Germline lookup yields CDR1 DFQATT and CDR2 SNEGSKA (reference sequence). CDR3 nucleotide sequence: TGCAGTGCTAGTCCGTCGGGACTAGCGTACACAGATACGCAGTATTTT. Its translation is CSASPSGLAYTDTQYF.

The chain couples TRBV27 to TRBJ1-3, with D possibly TRBD1 on 5 matching bases. The germline CDR1 and CDR2 sequences are MNHEY and SMNVEV (reference sequence). The CDR3 extends over 16 amino acids. V was cut by 8 bases and J by 0 bases, with 17 bases left in between. The CDR3 loop reads CASGPGGVYSGNTIYF. The CDR3 coding sequence is TGTGCCAGCGGCCCTGGGGGGGTCTACTCTGGAAACACCATATATTTT.

This chain uses TRBV7-2 with TRBJ2-3; 12 nucleotides line up with TRBD2. V was pared by 4 bases and J by 2 bases, with 4 bases of the junction left unmatched. This CDR3 is built from 16 residues. Germline V gene lookup returns CDR1 SGHTA and CDR2 FQGNSA. DNA of the CDR3: TGTGCCAGCAGCTCAGGACTAGCGGGGTACACAGATACGCAGTATTTT. It specifies CASSSGLAGYTDTQYF.